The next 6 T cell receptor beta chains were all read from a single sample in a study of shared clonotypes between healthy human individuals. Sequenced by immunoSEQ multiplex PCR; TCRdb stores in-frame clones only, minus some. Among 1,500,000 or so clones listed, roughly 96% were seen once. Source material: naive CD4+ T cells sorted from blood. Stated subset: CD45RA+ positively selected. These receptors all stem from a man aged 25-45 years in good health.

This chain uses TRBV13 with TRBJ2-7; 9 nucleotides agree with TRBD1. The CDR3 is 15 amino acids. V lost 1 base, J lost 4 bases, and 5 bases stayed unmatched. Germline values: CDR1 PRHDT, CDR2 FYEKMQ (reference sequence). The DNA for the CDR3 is TGTGCCAGCAGCTTAGTCAGAGGACAGGGGTACGAGCAGTACTTC. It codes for CASSLVRGQGYEQYF. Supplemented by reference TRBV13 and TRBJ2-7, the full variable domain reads AAGVIQSPRHLIKEKRETATLKCYPIPRHDTVYWYQQGPGQDPQFLISFYEKMQSDKGSIPDRFSAQQFSDYHSELNMSSLELGDSALYFCASSLVRGQGYEQYFGPGTRLTVT.

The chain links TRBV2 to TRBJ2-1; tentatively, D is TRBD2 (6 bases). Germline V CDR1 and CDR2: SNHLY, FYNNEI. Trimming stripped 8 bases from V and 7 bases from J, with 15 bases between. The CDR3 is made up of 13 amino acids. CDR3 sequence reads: CASRGGGRNEQFF. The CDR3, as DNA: TGTGCCAGCCGTGGGGGAGGAAGGAATGAGCAGTTCTTC.

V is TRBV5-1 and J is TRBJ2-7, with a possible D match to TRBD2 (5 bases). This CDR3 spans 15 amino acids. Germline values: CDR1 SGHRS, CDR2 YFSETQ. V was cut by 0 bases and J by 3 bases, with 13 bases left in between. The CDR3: CASSLATGSVYEQYF. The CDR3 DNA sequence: TGCGCCAGCAGCTTGGCGACGGGGAGTGTCTACGAGCAGTACTTC.

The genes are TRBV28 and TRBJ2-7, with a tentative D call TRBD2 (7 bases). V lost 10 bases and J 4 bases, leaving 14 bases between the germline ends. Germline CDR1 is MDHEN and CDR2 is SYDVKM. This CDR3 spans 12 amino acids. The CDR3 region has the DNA TGTGCCACCAGGGGAGGGGTATACGAGCAGTACTTC. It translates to CATRGGVYEQYF.

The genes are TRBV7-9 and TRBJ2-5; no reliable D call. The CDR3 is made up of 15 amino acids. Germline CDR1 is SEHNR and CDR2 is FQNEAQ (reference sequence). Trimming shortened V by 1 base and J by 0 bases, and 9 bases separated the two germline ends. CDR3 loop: CASSLGGMNQETQYF. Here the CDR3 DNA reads TGTGCCAGCAGCTTAGGTGGGATGAACCAAGAGACCCAGTACTTC.

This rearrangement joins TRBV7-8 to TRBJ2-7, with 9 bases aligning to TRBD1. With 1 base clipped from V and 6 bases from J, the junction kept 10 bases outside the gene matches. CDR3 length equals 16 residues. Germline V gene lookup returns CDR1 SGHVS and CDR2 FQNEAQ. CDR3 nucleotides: TGTGCCAGCAGCTTAGGGTCGGGACAGGGTGCCTTCGAGCAGTACTTC. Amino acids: CASSLGSGQGAFEQYF.